The clone carrying this T cell receptor beta chain turned up a few times. Its matching antigen is unknown. The data originate from a study of T-cell memory formation after mild COVID-19. The study, taken as a whole, reports: Researchers report contracting CD4+ clones mostly in CM and EM, with CD8+ clones in EMRA.

The 5'RACE method, run with constant-segment primers, produced TCR alpha and TCR beta cDNA libraries (carrying sample barcodes and UMIs). TCRdb re-called the 5' RACE reads with MiXCR, one entry per CDR3 protein. This sample has a few hundred thousand distinct CDR3 sequences, with around 20% found just once. This TCR was recovered from a man younger than 30 who had mild COVID-19 (a few samples of this study predate the infection). Cell type and time point are not known. Material: PBMCs or a T cell subset sorted from them (not recorded which).

CDR3 nucleotide sequence: TGCGCCAGCAGCCTACATCGCTCCTATAATTCACCCCTCCACTTT. Its translation is CASSLHRSYNSPLHF. This sequence joins TRBV5-1 and TRBJ1-6, with D unresolved. V was cut by 4 bases and J by 0 bases, with 8 bases left in between. The germline V gene encodes CDR1 SGHRS and CDR2 YFSETQ. CDR3 length: 15 amino acids. Together with reference TRBV5-1 and TRBJ1-6, the CDR3 gives the full variable domain: KAGVTQTPRYLIKTRGQQVTLSCSPISGHRSVSWYQQTPGQGLQFLFEYFSETQRNKGNFPGRFSGRQFSNSRSEMNVSTLELGDSALYLCASSLHRSYNSPLHFGNGTRLTVT.